This paragraph reports one T cell receptor (beta chain). Its target is unknown. This specimen comes from a study of CD8 T cells in ankylosing spondylitis. Whole-study findings and limits: A TCR beta motif of under 10 highly homologous variants seemed to mark ankylosing spondylitis blood. Prior work had noted some motif variants in reactive arthritis blood and synovial fluid. A CD8+ phenotype characterized the disease-linked clones, which were relatively rare in peripheral blood.

The authors made TCR beta libraries by quantitative 5'-RACE with molecular barcodes. TCRdb passed the 5' RACE reads through MiXCR, listing each CDR3 protein once. The table lists approximately 140,000 distinct CDR3 sequences, more than 7% of them singletons. V lost 4 bases, J lost 6 bases, and 9 bases lay in between. Germline CDR1 SEHNR, CDR2 FQNEAQ (reference sequence). The CDR3 is made up of 12 amino acids. The sequenced material came from synovial fluid, either unsorted or a sorted T cell fraction (not recorded which). This sequence joins TRBV7-9 and TRBJ1-1, with D uncertain. This receptor was identified in a male donor with ankylosing spondylitis. The CDR3 protein is CASSSLKAEAFF. The CDR3 nucleotides read TGTGCCAGCAGCTCACTTAAAGCTGAAGCTTTCTTT.